One sample yielded the 2 T cell receptor beta chains listed below, sequenced in a study of T cell responses to AZD1222 COVID-19 vaccine (dated by TCRdb to 2020 to 2022). Taken with the paper, the label for time point translates to: baseline before first vaccination. The library was obtained by the immunoSEQ multiplex PCR assay. Not all clones reach the TCRdb copy of this immuneACCESS table, which keeps in-frame sequences only. Checked studies attribute under half of the gap to unresolved V genes and leave the rest unexplained. The sample table contains approximately 120,000 clones; only one count was recorded for approximately 90% of them. 4% to 5% of the sample rests with the top ten. This specimen consisted of peripheral blood, obtained on day 0 of AZD1222 vaccination. The origin of the receptors is an adult in good health.

The chain links TRBV27 to TRBJ1-5; 7 positions match TRBD1. V lost 4 bases, J lost 5 bases, and 2 bases stayed unmatched. This CDR3 spans 13 amino acids. Per germline, CDR1 MNHEY and CDR2 SMNVEV (reference sequence). CDR3 sequence: CASSWGTDQPQHF. CDR3 sequence (DNA): TGTGCCAGCAGTTGGGGGACAGATCAGCCCCAGCATTTT.

CDR3 bases: TGTGCCACCAGCAGAGTTAAGACCAACCCACATCAGCCCCAGCATTTT. Encoded protein: CATSRVKTNPHQPQHF. This chain connects TRBV15 to TRBJ1-5; D not certain. Trimming shortened V by 1 base and J by 5 bases, and 15 bases separated the two germline ends. CDR3 size: 16 residues. The germline CDR1 and CDR2 sequences are LNHNV and YYDKDF (reference sequence).